One and the same sample provided the 20 T cell receptor beta chains below, sequenced in a study of blood T cell repertoires in COVID-19. The assay was immunoSEQ multiplex PCR, and TCRdb's table has in-frame clones only and misses some. Altogether 130,000 to 150,000 clones are present, 65% to 90% being singletons, with the ten largest covering more than 6.5%. Specimen: peripheral blood. The receptor set was obtained from a human donor in a cohort sampled during active COVID-19.

This chain links TRBV7-3 with TRBJ1-3; tentative D call: TRBD1 (5 bases). This CDR3 has 16 residues. In germline, CDR1 is SGHTA, CDR2 FQGTGA. The V and J ends lost 5 bases and 0 bases respectively, with 14 bases between them. This CDR3 reads CASSTAGPGSGNTIYF. The CDR3 DNA sequence: TGTGCCAGCAGCACGGCGGGACCGGGCTCTGGAAACACCATATATTTT.

This clone was seen a single time. V is TRBV4-3 and J is TRBJ2-7; weak D call: TRBD1 (5 bases). The V and J ends lost 4 bases and 0 bases respectively, with 13 bases between them. The CDR3 has 15 residues. Germline V gives CDR1 LGHNA, CDR2 YSLEER. Here the CDR3 reads CASSRGRERSYEQYF. The CDR3 DNA reads as TGCGCCAGCAGCCGTGGCAGGGAACGCTCCTACGAGCAGTACTTC.

The V and J genes are TRBV19 and TRBJ2-1; 7 bases fit TRBD2. CDR1 LNHDA and CDR2 SQIVND come from the germline V gene (reference sequence). V shed 1 base and J 6 bases; nucleotides not matched to a gene: 12. The CDR3 consists of 17 residues. CDR3 coding DNA: TGTGCCAGTAGTATAGGATGGAGAGGGAGGGCCATCAATGAGCAGTTCTTC. As protein: CASSIGWRGRAINEQFF.

V and J are TRBV7-2 and TRBJ2-7; 10 bases are shared with TRBD2. The CDR3 is made up of 19 amino acids. V lost 1 base and J lost 7; bases outside the gene matches: 19. Germline CDR1 SGHTA, CDR2 FQGNSA. CDR3 amino acids: CASSLVSLTSSGRRSEQYF. DNA for the CDR3: TGTGCCAGCAGCTTAGTATCCCTGACCTCTAGCGGGAGAAGGTCGGAGCAGTACTTC.

This clone was seen a handful of times. The chain has TRBV24-1 and TRBJ2-6, with D unresolved. There are 14 residues in the CDR3. Germline V gene data show CDR1 as KGHDR and CDR2 as SFDVKD. V gave up 6 bases and J gave up 2 bases, with 7 bases separating them. The CDR3 DNA is TGTGCCACCAGTACGTCTACTGGGGCCAACGTCCTGACTTTC. It yields the protein CATSTSTGANVLTF.

This clone has more than one count but fewer than ten. This chain connects TRBV5-1 to TRBJ1-1, with D possibly being TRBD1 (5 bases). V lost 0 bases, J lost 2 bases, and 8 bases lay in between. Looked up from germline, CDR1 is SGHRS and CDR2 is YFSETQ. The CDR3 sequence is 14 residues long. The DNA for the CDR3 is TGCGCCAGCAGCTTGGAACAGGCTAACACTGAAGCTTTCTTT. Translated, it gives CASSLEQANTEAFF.

J is TRBJ2-1 and V is TRBV27, with 9 bases fitting TRBD2. The J segment lost 5 bases and the V segment lost 3 bases, leaving 11 bases of the junction unmatched. This CDR3 comprises 17 residues. Germline CDR1 reads MNHEY; CDR2 reads SMNVEV (reference sequence). The CDR3 DNA sequence: TGTGCCAGCAGTTTGACCCAGGAGACTAGCGGCCACAATGAGCAGTTCTTC. This gives the protein CASSLTQETSGHNEQFF.

This clone was counted once. The chain couples TRBV7-6 to TRBJ2-7; tentatively, D is TRBD1 (6 bases). This CDR3 contains 14 residues. Looked up from germline, CDR1 is SGHVS and CDR2 is FNYEAQ. Trimming pared 7 bases from V and 0 bases from J, leaving 13 bases between. CDR3 residues: CASKRTADSYEQYF. The CDR3 coding sequence is TGTGCCAGCAAGAGGACAGCGGACTCCTACGAGCAGTACTTC.

The chain joins TRBV5-4 to TRBJ1-2; the D gene is possibly TRBD1 (5 bases). V lost 2 bases and J 2 bases, leaving 7 bases between the germline ends. Germline V CDR1 and CDR2: SGHNT, YYREEE (reference sequence). The CDR3 length is 13 residues. The CDR3 protein is CASSFAGNYGYTF. CDR3 in DNA: TGTGCCAGCAGCTTTGCAGGGAACTATGGCTACACCTTC.

The V call is TRBV19, the J call TRBJ2-3; 11 bases fit TRBD2. The CDR3 is 18 residues long. Germline-derived CDR1 and CDR2 are LNHDA and SQIVND (reference sequence). V was clipped by 0 bases and J by 3 bases; unmatched bases: 8. CDR3 sequence: CASSIDRIAGGRTDTQYF. The CDR3 DNA is TGTGCCAGTAGTATAGATCGGATAGCGGGAGGGCGGACAGATACGCAGTATTTT.

The chain joins TRBV20-1 to TRBJ2-1; D gene uncertain. Germline V gene lookup returns CDR1 DFQATT and CDR2 SNEGSKA (reference sequence). CDR3 length: 11 amino acids. Trimming removed 4 bases at V and 7 bases at J, with 8 bases between. Written as DNA, the CDR3 is TGCAGTGCTAACTCTCGAAATGAGCAGTTCTTC. Translation gives CSANSRNEQFF.

This chain uses TRBV28 with TRBJ2-2, with 8 nucleotides matching TRBD1. The CDR3 has 15 amino acids. Per germline, CDR1 MDHEN and CDR2 SYDVKM. Trimming took 9 bases from V and 8 from J; bases not matched to a gene: 14. The CDR3 DNA is TGTGCCAGTTTCGAGGTGGACAGGGCGAATGGGGAGCTGTTTTTT. Protein product: CASFEVDRANGELFF.

The genes are TRBV2 and TRBJ2-1, with a tentative D call TRBD2 (6 bases). V gave up 5 bases and J gave up 1 base, with 12 bases separating them. The CDR3 length is 15 residues. Germline V gene data show CDR1 as SNHLY and CDR2 as FYNNEI. The CDR3 nucleotides read TGTGCCAGCAGTTTTTCAGGGAGGTCCTACAATGAGCAGTTCTTC. Residues: CASSFSGRSYNEQFF.

V gene TRBV3-1 (or the pseudogene TRBV3-2) combines with J gene TRBJ2-7; 8 bases agree with TRBD1. CDR1 LGHDT and CDR2 YNNKEL come from the germline V gene (reference sequence). With 4 bases clipped from V and 1 base from J, the junction kept 6 bases outside the gene matches. This CDR3 contains 15 residues. This CDR3 reads CASSLTGTGSYEQYF. The DNA for the CDR3 is TGTGCCAGCAGCCTAACCGGGACAGGTTCCTACGAGCAGTACTTC.

The J gene is TRBJ1-2, the V gene TRBV4-3; D is unresolved. Germline CDR1 LGHNA, CDR2 YSLEER. The CDR3 contains 15 residues. V was shortened by 3 bases and J by 3 bases, with 14 bases between the two germline ends. CDR3 sequence reads: CASSQDQWSYYGYTF. The CDR3 coding sequence is TGCGCCAGCAGCCAGGATCAGTGGAGTTACTATGGCTACACCTTC.

The genes are TRBV7-9 and TRBJ2-7; TRBD2 might be the D (5 bases). Germline V lookup: CDR1 SEHNR, CDR2 FQNEAQ (reference sequence). The CDR3 runs 14 residues. V gave up 8 bases and J gave up 4 bases, with 18 bases separating them. The CDR3 here is CASGLLKLMYEQYF. CDR3 in DNA: TGTGCCAGCGGACTCCTGAAGCTTATGTACGAGCAGTACTTC.

The chain recombines TRBV6-6 with TRBJ2-1; 13 positions agree with TRBD2. The junction had 4 bases not matched to a gene; V was cut back by 0 bases and J by 8 bases. The CDR3 sequence is 16 residues long. The germline V gene encodes CDR1 MNHNY and CDR2 SVGAGI (reference sequence). The CDR3 here is CASSYSWTSGSDEQFF. The DNA for the CDR3 is TGTGCCAGCAGTTACTCGTGGACTAGCGGGAGTGATGAGCAGTTCTTC.

This clone occurred a few times. The chain joins TRBV5-4 to TRBJ1-1; no firm D call. The length of the CDR3 is 14 residues. Trimming pared 4 bases from V and 1 base from J, leaving 11 bases between. In germline, CDR1 is SGHNT, CDR2 YYREEE (reference sequence). The CDR3 sequence: CASSPGWRNTEAFF. In DNA form, the CDR3 reads TGTGCCAGCAGCCCGGGGTGGCGGAACACTGAAGCTTTCTTT.

The gene calls are TRBV10-3 and TRBJ1-2; D is unclear. Per the germline V gene, CDR1 is ENHRY and CDR2 is SYGVKD. The V end lost 2 bases, the J end lost 4 bases, and 11 bases lay between the germline ends. The CDR3 runs to 14 residues. CDR3 in DNA: TGTGCCATCAGTGAGGTTCAGGCGAGCTATGGCTACACCTTC. Its protein product is CAISEVQASYGYTF.

The gene calls are TRBV6-2 or TRBV6-3 and TRBJ2-7; TRBD1 agrees at 12 bases. Germline V CDR1 and CDR2: MNHEY, SVGEGT. This CDR3 has 17 amino acids. The V gene end was trimmed by 0 bases and the J gene end by 4 bases; junction bases not matched to a gene: 7. CDR3 sequence (DNA): TGTGCCAGCAGTTACTCAGGTCGGGGACAGGGGGCTTACGAGCAGTACTTC. Residues: CASSYSGRGQGAYEQYF.